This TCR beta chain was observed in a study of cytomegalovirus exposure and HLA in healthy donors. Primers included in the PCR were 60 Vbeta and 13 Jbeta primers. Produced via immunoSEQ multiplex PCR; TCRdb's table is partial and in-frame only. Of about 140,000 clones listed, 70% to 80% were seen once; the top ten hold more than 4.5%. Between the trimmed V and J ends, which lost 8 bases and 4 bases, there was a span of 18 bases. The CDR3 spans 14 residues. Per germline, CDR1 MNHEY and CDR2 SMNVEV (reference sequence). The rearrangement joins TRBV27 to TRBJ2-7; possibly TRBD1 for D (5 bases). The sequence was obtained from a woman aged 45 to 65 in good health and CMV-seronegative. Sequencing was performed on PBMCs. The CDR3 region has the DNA TGTGCCAGCGGCCCCACCCTCTCAGGGTACGAGCAGTACTTC. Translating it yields CASGPTLSGYEQYF.